A selection of T cell receptor beta chains follows, all from one sample in a study of vaccination and CD4 T cells after COVID-19. From the PCR reads, TCRdb called clonotypes with MiXCR, one entry per CDR3 protein. The sample lists roughly 10,000 distinct CDR3 sequences, 30% to 50% occurring once. Their recognized antigens are unknown. The sample consisted of CD4+ T cells from blood, cultured in vitro. The source of these receptors is a human donor in good health. Each CDR3 is given with its conserved first and last residue. D genes are given only for firm matches. The size entry is marked missing in some rows and otherwise reads once, few, many or a size class.

clone_size | j_call | v_call | d_call | cdr3_aa | cdr3_nt
few | TRBJ1-3 | TRBV7-8 | . | CASSLGRGGNTIYF | TGTGCCAGCAGCTTAGGCAGGGGCGGAAACACCATATATTTT
. | TRBJ2-7 | TRBV7-9 | TRBD1 | CASSLGNRGSGQYF | TGTGCCAGCAGCTTAGGAAACAGGGGTTCGGGGCAGTACTTC
. | TRBJ1-1 | TRBV29-1 | . | CSVVQSNTEAFF | TGCAGCGTAGTACAGTCGAACACTGAAGCTTTCTTT
few | TRBJ2-1 | TRBV7-8 | TRBD2 | CASSQLAGVYNEQFF | TGTGCCAGCAGCCAACTAGCGGGGGTCTACAATGAGCAGTTCTTC
few | TRBJ1-1 | TRBV7-9 | TRBD1 | CASSGQGADTEAFF | TGTGCCAGCAGCGGACAGGGGGCGGATACTGAAGCTTTCTTT
. | TRBJ2-2 | TRBV6-2/TRBV6-3 | . | CASSYSSGTCGTGELFF | TGTGCCAGCAGTTACTCCTCAGGGACTTGCGGCACCGGGGAGCTGTTTTTT
. | TRBJ1-5 | TRBV20-1 | . | CSVSRRRGPQHF | TGCAGTGTTTCTCGTCGCCGGGGGCCCCAGCATTTT
. | TRBJ2-7 | TRBV20-1 | TRBD2 | CSATYLASGRFYEQYF | TGCAGTGCTACGTATCTCGCTAGCGGGAGATTCTACGAGCAGTACTTC
. | TRBJ2-1 | TRBV24-1 | . | CATSDPTGAVGYNEQFF | TGTGCCACCAGTGATCCAACAGGAGCCGTGGGGTACAATGAGCAGTTCTTC
. | TRBJ2-1 | TRBV20-1 | . | CSARDPARWDEQFF | TGCAGTGCTAGAGATCCGGCTAGGTGGGATGAGCAGTTCTTC
. | TRBJ2-3 | TRBV7-2 | . | CASSPRRSAADTQYF | TGTGCCAGCAGCCCAAGAAGGTCCGCAGCAGATACGCAGTATTTT
. | TRBJ2-3 | TRBV6-1 | . | CASSPGAGTTDTQYF | TGTGCCAGCAGTCCAGGGGCGGGTACCACAGATACGCAGTATTTT
few | TRBJ1-5 | TRBV20-1 | . | CSARAAGGNQPQHF | TGCAGTGCTAGAGCAGCGGGCGGCAATCAGCCCCAGCATTTT
few | TRBJ1-2 | TRBV5-4 | TRBD1 | CASSRETGDYGYTF | TGTGCCAGCAGCCGCGAAACAGGGGACTATGGCTACACCTTC
. | TRBJ2-1 | TRBV28 | TRBD2 | CASTKAGGPRNEQFF | TGTGCCAGCACCAAAGCGGGAGGGCCTCGCAATGAGCAGTTCTTC
. | TRBJ1-2 | TRBV7-9 | TRBD1 | CASSLTGGDYGYTF | TGTGCCAGCAGCTTAACAGGGGGCGACTATGGCTACACCTTC
. | TRBJ1-5 | TRBV6-5 | . | CASSYPAAGTDNQPQHF | TGTGCCAGCAGTTACCCAGCGGCGGGGACTGACAATCAGCCCCAGCATTTT
. | TRBJ1-1 | TRBV6-2/TRBV6-3 | . | CASTKTSRTEAFF | TGTGCCAGCACCAAGACCTCTCGCACTGAAGCTTTCTTT
. | TRBJ1-5 | TRBV6-1 | TRBD1 | CASSSGTGHLHF | TGTGCCAGCAGCTCCGGGACAGGGCATTTGCATTTT
few | TRBJ1-5 | TRBV27 | . | CASSSAGLGMGWQPQHF | TGTGCCAGCAGTTCCGCGGGCCTGGGTATGGGGTGGCAGCCCCAGCATTTT
. | TRBJ1-5 | TRBV19 | TRBD1 | CASSIKGQGAGQPQHF | TGTGCCAGTAGTATCAAGGGACAGGGGGCAGGTCAGCCCCAGCATTTT
few | TRBJ2-2 | TRBV7-2 | TRBD2 | CASSPTHREARRNTGELFF | TGTGCCAGCAGCCCCACCCATCGGGAGGCCAGGAGGAACACCGGGGAGCTGTTTTTT
few | TRBJ2-1 | TRBV7-2 | . | CASSLVTSYNEQFF | TGTGCCAGCAGCTTAGTTACCAGCTACAATGAGCAGTTCTTC
. | TRBJ2-3 | TRBV24-1 | . | CATSDLRAADTQYF | TGTGCCACCAGTGATTTGCGGGCGGCAGATACGCAGTATTTT
. | TRBJ1-6 | TRBV2 | . | CASSGGLNNSPLHF | TGTGCCAGCAGTGGCGGTCTAAATAATTCACCCCTCCACTTT
few | TRBJ2-1 | TRBV27 | TRBD1 | CASAESLGTGWNEQFF | TGTGCCAGCGCAGAGTCCCTCGGGACAGGGTGGAATGAGCAGTTCTTC
. | TRBJ2-3 | TRBV2 | . | CAGGLSEVQYF | TGTGCCGGCGGTCTTTCCGAAGTGCAGTATTTT
few | TRBJ2-7 | TRBV7-2 | . | CASSLEQSSYEQYF | TGTGCCAGCAGCTTAGAACAGAGTTCCTACGAGCAGTACTTC
. | TRBJ2-5 | TRBV2 | TRBD1 | CASRTFMGAGPRGETQYF | TGTGCCAGCAGGACGTTTATGGGGGCAGGGCCCAGGGGGGAGACCCAGTACTTC
. | TRBJ2-1 | TRBV7-2 | TRBD2 | CASSHGTSGNYNEQFF | TGTGCCAGCAGCCATGGGACTAGCGGGAACTACAATGAGCAGTTCTTC
few | TRBJ2-6 | TRBV7-8 | . | CASSSTRAGANVLTF | TGTGCCAGCAGCTCAACTCGGGCTGGGGCCAACGTCCTGACTTTC
few | TRBJ2-5 | TRBV20-1 | TRBD2 | CSALTSEYQETQYF | TGCAGTGCTCTGACTAGCGAGTACCAAGAGACCCAGTACTTC
. | TRBJ2-5 | TRBV20-1 | TRBD2 | CSASGTWTSGSGGETQYF | TGCAGTGCTAGTGGAACATGGACTAGCGGGAGCGGGGGAGAGACCCAGTACTTC
few | TRBJ2-3 | TRBV27 | TRBD2 | CASSLLAGYTDTQYF | TGTGCCAGCAGTTTGCTAGCGGGATACACAGATACGCAGTATTTT
. | TRBJ2-1 | TRBV20-1 | . | CSASGDGSYNEQFF | TGCAGTGCTAGTGGGGATGGCTCCTACAATGAGCAGTTCTTC
. | TRBJ1-2 | TRBV27 | TRBD1 | CASSLRGQGGEEGGYTF | TGTGCCAGCAGCCTTAGGGGACAGGGGGGGGAAGAGGGTGGCTACACCTTC
. | TRBJ2-2 | TRBV5-4 | TRBD1 | CASSSGTGDTGELFF | TGTGCCAGCAGCTCTGGGACAGGGGACACCGGGGAGCTGTTTTTT
few | TRBJ2-7 | TRBV27 | TRBD1 | CASSSGQGYEQYF | TGTGCCAGCAGTTCCGGACAGGGCTACGAGCAGTACTTC
few | TRBJ1-4 | TRBV7-2 | . | CASSGSGGAREKLFF | TGTGCCAGCAGCGGAAGTGGGGGGGCACGGGAAAAACTGTTTTTT
few | TRBJ1-3 | TRBV20-1 | . | CSAREQGGGNTIYF | TGCAGTGCTAGAGAACAGGGAGGTGGAAACACCATATATTTT